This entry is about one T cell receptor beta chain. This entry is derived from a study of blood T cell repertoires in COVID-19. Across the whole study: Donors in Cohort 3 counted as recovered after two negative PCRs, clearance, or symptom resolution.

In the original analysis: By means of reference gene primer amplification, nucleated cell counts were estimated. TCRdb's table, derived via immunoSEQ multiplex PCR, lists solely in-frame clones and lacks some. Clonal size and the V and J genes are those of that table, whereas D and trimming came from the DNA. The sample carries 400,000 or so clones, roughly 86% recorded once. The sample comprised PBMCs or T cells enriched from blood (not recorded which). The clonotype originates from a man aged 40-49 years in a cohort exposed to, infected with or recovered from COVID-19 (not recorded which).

In nucleotides, the CDR3 is TGTGCCAGCAGTTTATCCTTACAGGGGGCCCCTCGAACCCAGTACTTC. Translating gives CASSLSLQGAPRTQYF. V is TRBV27 and J is TRBJ2-5; 9 nucleotides align to TRBD1. The CDR3 length is 16 residues. Trimming cost V 0 bases and J 8 bases; bases outside gene matches: 10. The germline CDR1 and CDR2 sequences are MNHEY and SMNVEV (reference sequence).